This T cell receptor beta chain was identified during a study of blood T cell repertoires in COVID-19. Study-level information: Collection of acute and convalescent COVID-19 samples took place in the United States, Italy and Spain. T cells, B-cell-depleted T cells, or PBMCs supplied cDNA or gDNA.

CDR1 is SGHTA, CDR2 FQGNSA, per germline. CDR3 length equals 14 residues. V lost 2 bases, J lost 0 bases, and 5 bases lay in between. Original data processing: Amplification from reference gene primers served as the basis for estimated nucleated cell counts. Profiling relied on immunoSEQ multiplex PCR, and the TCRdb table lists in-frame clones only, not all of them. V and J calls and clone size come straight from that table; D and trimming were deduced from the DNA. The sample has 98,000 or so clones, about 91% seen once. This sequence was found in a human donor in a cohort sampled during active COVID-19. The gene calls are TRBV7-2 and TRBJ1-5; D unresolved. The sequenced material came from peripheral blood. CDR3 region: CASSLTSSNQPQHF. The CDR3 DNA reads as TGTGCCAGCAGCTTAACGAGTAGCAATCAGCCCCAGCATTTT.